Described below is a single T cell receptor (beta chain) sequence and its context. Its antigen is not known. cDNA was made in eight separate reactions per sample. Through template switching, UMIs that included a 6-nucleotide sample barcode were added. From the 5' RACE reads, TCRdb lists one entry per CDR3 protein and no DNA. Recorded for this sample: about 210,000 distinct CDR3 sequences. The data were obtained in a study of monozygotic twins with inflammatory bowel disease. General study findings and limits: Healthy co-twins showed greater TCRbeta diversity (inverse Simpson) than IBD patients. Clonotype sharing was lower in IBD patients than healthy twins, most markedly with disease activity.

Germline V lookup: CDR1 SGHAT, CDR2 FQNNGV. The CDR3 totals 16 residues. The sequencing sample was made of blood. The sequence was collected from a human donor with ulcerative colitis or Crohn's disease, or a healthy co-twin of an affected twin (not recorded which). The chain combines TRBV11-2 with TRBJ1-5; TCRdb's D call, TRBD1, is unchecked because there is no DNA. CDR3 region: CASRHYRGNSNQPQHF.